These 31 T cell receptor beta chains came from one sample sequenced in a study of cytomegalovirus exposure and HLA in healthy donors. Sequenced by immunoSEQ multiplex PCR; TCRdb stores in-frame clones only, minus some. The sample shows more than 95,000 clones, nearly 90% of them seen only once. Sequencing was done on a sample of PBMCs. The receptors originated from a woman aged 18-35 years in good health and CMV-seronegative.

The J gene is TRBJ1-1, the V gene TRBV28; 10 bases agree with TRBD1. Germline lookup yields CDR1 MDHEN and CDR2 SYDVKM. Germline trimming cut 6 bases from V and 5 bases from J; bases unmatched to any gene: 6. The CDR3 runs 14 residues. CDR3 nucleotide sequence: TGTGCCAGCAGCCTTGACAGGGGGCGGACTGAAGCTTTCTTT. Its translation is CASSLDRGRTEAFF.

The V call is TRBV28, the J call TRBJ2-7, with 9 bases lining up with TRBD2. Per germline, CDR1 MDHEN and CDR2 SYDVKM. Unmatched junction bases numbered 6, after V lost 6 bases and J lost 0 bases. This CDR3 is 15 amino acids long. The CDR3 nucleotides read TGTGCCAGCAGGGATAGCGGGGGCCACTCCTACGAGCAGTACGTC. It is translated as CASRDSGGHSYEQYV.

The CDR3 loop is CASSKRLESTDTQYF. As DNA, the CDR3 is TGCGCCAGCAGCAAAAGACTAGAAAGCACAGATACGCAGTATTTT. This rearrangement joins TRBV5-1 to TRBJ2-3, with D possibly TRBD2 on 6 matching bases. This CDR3 has 15 amino acids. Trimming removed 4 bases from V and 0 bases from J, with 12 bases in between. Germline CDR1 reads SGHRS; CDR2 reads YFSETQ.

V is TRBV4-1 and J is TRBJ1-2; D is possibly TRBD1 (6 bases). In germline, CDR1 is MGHRA, CDR2 YSYEKL. CDR3 length equals 20 residues. V was cut by 4 bases and J by 0 bases, with 27 bases left in between. The CDR3 nucleotides read TGCGCCAGCAGCCTACAACCAGGGGTGGGGGCGTTGGGAACTAACTATGGCTACACCTTC. Its translation is CASSLQPGVGALGTNYGYTF.

The chain carries TRBV7-2 and TRBJ2-1; a possible D gene is TRBD2 (7 bases). V lost 1 base and J 6 bases, leaving 19 bases between the germline ends. Germline-derived CDR1 and CDR2 are SGHTA and FQGNSA. The CDR3 extends over 17 amino acids. CDR3: CASSLVAGVVQGNEQFF. The CDR3 nucleotides are TGTGCCAGCAGCTTAGTGGCGGGAGTCGTACAGGGCAATGAGCAGTTCTTC.

V usage is TRBV19 and J usage is TRBJ2-1; D unresolved. The CDR3 has 16 residues. V gave up 5 bases and J gave up 2 bases, with 16 bases separating them. Germline V gives CDR1 LNHDA, CDR2 SQIVND (reference sequence). CDR3 sequence: CASSPPPHPTYNEQFF. In DNA, the CDR3 is TGTGCCAGTAGTCCCCCGCCGCACCCTACCTACAATGAGCAGTTCTTC.

The chain uses TRBV9 and TRBJ2-6; the match to TRBD1 covers 7 bases. The germline CDR1 and CDR2 sequences are SGDLS and YYNGEE. The V gene end was trimmed by 4 bases and the J gene end by 0 bases; junction bases not matched to a gene: 7. The CDR3 runs 17 residues. CDR3 in amino acids: CASSTGQASSGANVLTF. In DNA form, the CDR3 reads TGTGCCAGCAGCACCGGACAGGCGAGCTCTGGGGCCAACGTCCTGACTTTC.

This chain connects TRBV19 to TRBJ2-1, with 11 bases identical to TRBD2. The CDR3 sequence is 16 residues long. Germline V gives CDR1 LNHDA, CDR2 SQIVND (reference sequence). Trimming removed 4 bases from V and 5 bases from J; junction bases left unmatched: 7. The CDR3, as DNA: TGTGCCAGTAGTACCGGGGCGACTAGCGGGAACAATGAGCAGTTCTTC. This codes for CASSTGATSGNNEQFF.

The chain couples TRBV27 to TRBJ1-6; D perhaps matches TRBD1 (5 bases). Germline V gene lookup returns CDR1 MNHEY and CDR2 SMNVEV (reference sequence). The CDR3 is 16 amino acids. Trimming took off 5 bases at V and 0 bases at J, with 11 bases between the two ends. CDR3 sequence: CASSRQYNSYNSPLHF. The CDR3 DNA reads TGTGCCAGCAGTAGACAGTATAACTCCTATAATTCACCCCTCCACTTT.

The V call is TRBV5-1, the J call TRBJ2-1; TRBD1 matches 11 bases. The CDR3 is 13 amino acids. Unmatched junction bases numbered 6, after V lost 7 bases and J lost 9 bases. Germline CDR1 and CDR2: SGHRS and YFSETQ. CDR3 in amino acids: CASGRTGGVEQFF. CDR3 bases: TGCGCCAGCGGGAGGACAGGGGGCGTTGAGCAGTTCTTC.

This clone was seen more than once but under ten times. The V gene is TRBV19, the J gene TRBJ2-7, with 7 positions matching TRBD1. CDR3 size: 14 residues. The J segment lost 7 bases and the V segment lost 7 bases, leaving 13 bases of the junction unmatched. CDR1 is LNHDA, CDR2 SQIVND, per germline (reference sequence). CDR3 sequence reads: CASIPRTGAREQYF. CDR3 in DNA: TGTGCCAGTATCCCCCGAACAGGGGCGAGGGAGCAGTACTTC. The entire variable domain, with the rest obtained from reference TRBV19 and TRBJ2-7, is as follows: DGGITQSPKYLFRKEGQNVTLSCEQNLNHDAMYWYRQDPGQGLRLIYYSQIVNDFQKGDIAEGYSVSREKKESFPLTVTSAQKNPTAFYLCASIPRTGAREQYFGPGTRLTVT.

This clone was found a few times. DNA of the CDR3: TGCGCCAGCAGCCAACCTCAGGGACTAGCGGGAGCCCACGAGCAGTACTTC. This sequence encodes CASSQPQGLAGAHEQYF. J is TRBJ2-7 and V is TRBV4-1; 14 bases are a match to TRBD2. The germline V gene encodes CDR1 MGHRA and CDR2 YSYEKL. The CDR3 spans 17 residues. The J segment lost 5 bases and the V segment lost 2 bases, leaving 8 bases of the junction unmatched.

The chain employs TRBV7-8 and TRBJ1-1, with D tentatively TRBD1 (5 bases). The length of the CDR3 is 13 residues. CDR1 and CDR2 (germline): SGHVS, FQNEAQ. With 4 bases removed from V and 1 base from J, the gap between germline ends came to 7 bases. DNA of the CDR3: TGTGCCAGCAGCTCGCAGGGGAACACTGAAGCTTTCTTT. Its translation: CASSSQGNTEAFF.

This sequence joins TRBV29-1 and TRBJ2-1; 9 bases are a match to TRBD1. This CDR3 contains 12 residues. With 5 bases clipped from V and 5 bases from J, the junction kept 1 base outside the gene matches. Germline loops: CDR1 SQVTM, CDR2 ANQGSEA. The CDR3 reads CSVRQGDNEQFF. Here the CDR3 DNA reads TGCAGCGTTCGACAGGGGGACAATGAGCAGTTCTTC.

The V and J genes are TRBV19 and TRBJ1-3, with D possibly being TRBD1 (6 bases). The CDR3 covers 13 residues. The germline V gene encodes CDR1 LNHDA and CDR2 SQIVND (reference sequence). Trimming took off 8 bases at V and 2 bases at J, with 10 bases between the two ends. CDR3 sequence (DNA): TGTGCCAGTTCCGGGACACCTGGAAACACCATATATTTT. It translates to CASSGTPGNTIYF. Using reference TRBV19 and TRBJ1-3 for the parts outside the CDR3, the full variable domain is DGGITQSPKYLFRKEGQNVTLSCEQNLNHDAMYWYRQDPGQGLRLIYYSQIVNDFQKGDIAEGYSVSREKKESFPLTVTSAQKNPTAFYLCASSGTPGNTIYFGEGSWLTVV.

The rearrangement uses TRBV5-8 and TRBJ2-7, with D possibly matching TRBD1 (6 bases). This CDR3 spans 15 amino acids. CDR1 is SGHTS and CDR2 is YDEGEE in the germline V gene. Trimming removed 4 bases from V and 5 bases from J, with 19 bases in between. The CDR3 bases are TGTGCCAGCAGCCAGACCGCGGACAGTGGAGACGAGCAGTACTTC. Translation gives CASSQTADSGDEQYF. Using reference TRBV5-8 and TRBJ2-7 for the parts outside the CDR3, the full variable domain is EAGVTQSPTHLIKTRGQQATLRCSPISGHTSVYWYQQALGLGLQFLLWYDEGEERNRGNFPPRFSGRQFPNYSSELNVNALELEDSALYLCASSQTADSGDEQYFGPGTRLTVT.

This clone came up once. The rearrangement links TRBV5-6 to TRBJ1-1; no definite D call. Trimming removed 2 bases at V and 0 bases at J, with 11 bases between. Germline V gene sequence: CDR1 SGHDT, CDR2 YYEEEE. The CDR3 spans 15 residues. The CDR3 nucleotides read TGTGCCAGCAGCTTTTTGGCGGTTGTGAACACTGAAGCTTTCTTT. It specifies CASSFLAVVNTEAFF.

The chain combines TRBV27 with TRBJ1-2, with no clear D. In germline, CDR1 is MNHEY, CDR2 SMNVEV (reference sequence). The CDR3 has 13 residues. Trimming left V 3 bases short and J 7 bases short, with 12 bases between. The CDR3 reads CASSFGLTAGYTF. For the CDR3, the DNA is TGTGCCAGCAGTTTCGGCCTTACAGCTGGCTACACCTTC.

The chain combines TRBV11-1 with TRBJ1-5; the D gene is possibly TRBD1 (5 bases). The ends were cut back, 3 bases at V and 4 bases at J, with 19 bases in the middle. This CDR3 is 17 amino acids long. The V gene's germline CDR1 is SGHAT and CDR2 FQDESV (reference sequence). Here the CDR3 reads CASSFAPVDRQNQPQHF. The CDR3 bases are TGTGCCAGCAGCTTCGCCCCAGTAGACAGACAAAATCAGCCCCAGCATTTT. Supplemented by reference TRBV11-1 and TRBJ1-5, the full variable domain reads EAEVAQSPRYKITEKSQAVAFWCDPISGHATLYWYRQILGQGPELLVQFQDESVVDDSQLPKDRFSAERLKGVDSTLKIQPAELGDSAMYLCASSFAPVDRQNQPQHFGDGTRLSIL.

The chain is built from TRBV6-5 and TRBJ1-5; 7 nucleotides agree with TRBD1. The CDR3 loop spans 14 amino acids. Germline loops: CDR1 MNHEY, CDR2 SVGAGI. The junction had 4 bases not matched to a gene; V was cut back by 5 bases and J by 3 bases. As DNA, the CDR3 is TGTGCCAGCAGTAAGACAGGGTTCAATCAGCCCCAGCATTTT. Protein sequence: CASSKTGFNQPQHF.

A single count supports this clone. The chain has TRBV4-3 and TRBJ1-4, with 11 bases identical to TRBD1. Losses at the gene ends were 0 bases for V and 7 bases for J; bases not matched to a gene: 4. Germline CDR1 LGHNA, CDR2 YSLEER. This CDR3 region has 16 residues. CDR3 DNA sequence: TGCGCCAGCAGCCAAGATCGCGGGACAGGGGGTGAAAAACTGTTTTTT. Translating gives CASSQDRGTGGEKLFF.

The chain couples TRBV28 to TRBJ2-7; D unclear. Trimming pared 1 base from V and 6 bases from J, leaving 13 bases between. The CDR3 runs to 14 residues. Germline loops: CDR1 MDHEN, CDR2 SYDVKM. The CDR3 spells CASSLFRRGGEQYF. Written as DNA, the CDR3 is TGTGCCAGCAGTTTATTTCGGAGAGGTGGCGAGCAGTACTTC.

This chain connects TRBV30 to TRBJ2-1; TRBD2 might be the D (5 bases). The CDR3 covers 15 residues. The V end lost 2 bases, the J end lost 0 bases, and 11 bases lay between the germline ends. Per the germline V gene, CDR1 is GTSNPN and CDR2 is SVGIG (reference sequence). This CDR3 reads CAWSRPGSSYNEQFF. The CDR3 region has the DNA TGTGCCTGGAGTCGCCCGGGGAGCTCCTACAATGAGCAGTTCTTC.

This clone occurred a few times. The chain combines TRBV2 with TRBJ1-2, with 7 bases identical to TRBD1. J was trimmed by 4 bases and V by 4 bases; bases with no gene match: 0. Germline assignment: CDR1 SNHLY and CDR2 FYNNEI. The length of the CDR3 is 12 residues. The CDR3 reads CASSAGGYGYTF. The CDR3 DNA is TGTGCCAGCAGTGCAGGGGGCTATGGCTACACCTTC.

The rearrangement links TRBV4-2 to TRBJ2-7; TRBD2 agrees at 7 bases. The CDR3 sequence is 16 residues long. V shed 4 bases, J shed 2 bases, and the junction held 11 bases outside the gene matches. Germline V gene lookup returns CDR1 LGHNA and CDR2 YNFKEQ. CDR3 protein: CASSPRVGGDAYEQYF. The DNA of the CDR3 is TGTGCCAGCAGCCCGCGCGTGGGAGGGGACGCCTACGAGCAGTACTTC.

CDR3 in DNA: TGTGCCAGCAGCTTAGTAAGGACAGGAGGGGGCTACACCTTC. Translated, it gives CASSLVRTGGGYTF. The chain is built from TRBV7-2 and TRBJ1-2; TRBD1 agrees at 7 bases. Trimming took 1 base from V and 8 from J; bases not matched to a gene: 7. The CDR3 is 14 residues long. Germline lookup yields CDR1 SGHTA and CDR2 FQGNSA.

The V gene is TRBV19, the J gene TRBJ1-5, with a possible D match to TRBD1 (5 bases). This CDR3 is 14 amino acids long. Trimming removed 5 bases from V and 4 bases from J, with 12 bases in between. The V gene's germline CDR1 is LNHDA and CDR2 SQIVND (reference sequence). The CDR3 coding sequence is TGTGCCAGTAGTGACGACAGATTGAATCAGCCCCAGCATTTT. The encoded protein is CASSDDRLNQPQHF.

The rearrangement joins TRBV7-6 to TRBJ2-3; D gene uncertain. The CDR3 spans 13 residues. CDR1 is SGHVS, CDR2 FNYEAQ, per germline. Between the trimmed V and J ends, which lost 3 bases and 6 bases, there was a span of 10 bases. The DNA of the CDR3 is TGTGCCAGCAGCTTCGGTATTCCGGATACGCAGTATTTT. Protein: CASSFGIPDTQYF.

V is TRBV5-1 and J is TRBJ2-3; perhaps TRBD2 as D (6 bases). The germline CDR1 and CDR2 sequences are SGHRS and YFSETQ. The V gene lost 7 bases and the J gene lost 5 bases, with 14 bases spanning the gap. The CDR3 runs 13 residues. CDR3 protein: CASGAGWEDTQYF. CDR3 in DNA: TGCGCCAGCGGGGCGGGGTGGGAAGATACGCAGTATTTT.

A word on this clone: Since the CDR3 does not end with the conserved phenylalanine or tryptophan, this likely comes from a read error. It is unclear where the CDR3 begins or ends on the DNA, so no DNA is shown, and the CDR3 is as TCRdb lists it. The chain uses TRBV6-5 and TRBJ1-2; whether TRBD1, the table's D call, matches the DNA was not checked. Including both end residues, the CDR3 is 14 amino acids long. Germline values: CDR1 MNHEY, CDR2 SVGAGI. The CDR3 loop reads CASSKATGQGRLSI.

The J gene is TRBJ2-7, the V gene TRBV9; D unresolved. V was trimmed by 0 bases and J by 7 bases, leaving 14 bases between them. This CDR3 is 14 amino acids long. Per germline, CDR1 SGDLS and CDR2 YYNGEE. For the CDR3, the DNA is TGTGCCAGCAGCGTAGCTCCGAATTCGAGGGAGCAGTACGTC. This encodes CASSVAPNSREQYV.